This T cell receptor (beta chain) was retrieved from a study of blood T cells in healthy people across ages. Overall study findings and caveats: Naive T cell percentage by flow cytometry tracked strongly with beta diversity. Among long-lived donors, naive CD4+ cells were more numerous and diversity higher than in aged donors.

Germline lookup yields CDR1 DFQATT and CDR2 SNEGSKA (reference sequence). V was clipped by 6 bases and J by 4 bases, with 9 bases between them. The CDR3 length is 11 residues. Primers used in a second PCR of about 7 to 12 cycles were a sample-barcoded 5' primer and a J-beta primer mix. TCRdb fed the 5' RACE reads into MiXCR, producing one record per CDR3 protein. The sample gives some 900,000 distinct CDR3 sequences, around 28% of which show up once; 17% is in the top ten. A minimum of 6 million PBMCs was isolated per sample. The amount of total RNA extracted per sample was at least 5.5 micrograms. This clonotype has a count of ten or more. Its antigen is still unknown.

This TCR was recovered from a woman aged 80 or over in good health. The rearrangement uses TRBV20-1 and TRBJ2-5; possibly TRBD2 for D (5 bases). The sequenced sample was blood. The CDR3: CSAKAVETQYF. CDR3 DNA: TGCAGTGCCAAAGCGGTAGAGACCCAGTACTTC.